The 2 T cell receptor beta chains listed next were all sequenced from one sample in a study of CD8 T cells in Susac syndrome. About 0.45 to 1 ug RNA was reverse transcribed with random hexamers. TCRdb processed the immunoSEQ multiplex PCR reads anew with MiXCR; each CDR3 protein has one entry. The sample holds some 160,000 distinct CDR3 sequences, 85% to 95% seen once. The sequencing input was CD8+ T cells from PBMCs. Source of these receptors: a human donor with multiple sclerosis.

The rearrangement links TRBV27 to TRBJ2-3; D unresolved. The CDR3 covers 15 residues. Looked up from germline, CDR1 is MNHEY and CDR2 is SMNVEV (reference sequence). V lost 0 bases and J 4 bases, leaving 11 bases between the germline ends. The CDR3 reads CASSLSGRRPDTQYF. CDR3 DNA sequence: TGTGCCAGCAGTTTATCTGGGCGTAGGCCAGATACGCAGTATTTT.

The chain employs TRBV27 and TRBJ1-2; D gene ambiguous. V was cut by 5 bases and J by 2 bases, with 9 bases left in between. The CDR3 is made up of 13 amino acids. Germline values: CDR1 MNHEY, CDR2 SMNVEV (reference sequence). CDR3 sequence reads: CASSPTPNYGYTF. The CDR3 DNA is TGTGCCAGCAGTCCCACCCCAAACTATGGCTACACCTTC.